This T cell receptor beta chain is from a study of human T cells and chemical hapten exposure. Study-level background: After 6 days, upper back 0.01% DPC patch tests were scored. Study results and caveats: Sensitizing with DPC caused no change in TCRs above 1 in 1000 frequency.

The time point denotes: pre-sensitization, week 0. Noted treatment: therapeutic diphenylcyclopropenone sensitization with weekly scalp DPC. Trimming left V 5 bases short and J 2 bases short, with 20 bases between. Germline lookup yields CDR1 SGHTA and CDR2 FQGNSA. The CDR3 extends over 17 amino acids. Many counts were recorded for this clonotype. The target antigen is unknown. The library gave individual cDNA molecules unique molecular identifiers. Authors' methods: Approximately 100,000 TCRs per sample was the median, with a range of roughly 23,224 to 690,600. One entry per CDR3 protein results from TCRdb running MiXCR on the RACE reads. In this record, the V and J calls reflect TCRdb's handling and not the investigators' own analysis. The table includes about 300,000 distinct CDR3 sequences, 5.5% detected once.

The chain recombines TRBV7-2 with TRBJ2-3; possible D gene TRBD2, 6 bases. This receptor was taken from a woman between 18 and 29 years old with alopecia areata. Some clones in this sample may be carry-over from other donors' samples. The sequencing used whole blood, collected in connection with sensitization to the hapten diphenylcyclopropenone (DPC). Here the CDR3 reads CASSPTRNSGSTDTQYF. The CDR3, as DNA: TGTGCCAGCAGCCCAACGCGTAATAGCGGATCCACAGATACGCAGTATTTT.